This T cell receptor beta chain was obtained from a study of shared clonotypes between healthy human individuals. Study in general: CD4 naive and memory got three plates each, CD8 naive two, CD8 memory one.

Sequenced by immunoSEQ multiplex PCR; TCRdb stores in-frame clones only, minus some. Counted here are over 2 million clones, about 95% occurring once; the ten biggest clones make up 0.13%. The donor population consisted of healthy HIV-negative adults with no recent acute infections or vaccinations. This CDR3 has 12 residues. In germline, CDR1 is MNHNY, CDR2 SVGAGI (reference sequence). The ends were cut back, 6 bases at V and 8 bases at J, with 11 bases in the middle. This chain uses TRBV6-6 with TRBJ1-5; D unclear. This TCR was recovered from a man aged 18 to 30 in good health. Sample: naive CD4+ T cells sorted from blood. Specified subset: CD45RA+ positively selected. In DNA form, the CDR3 reads TGTGCCAGCAGCCCAGCCCCCGAGCCCCAGCATTTT. Its translation is CASSPAPEPQHF.